Listed below are T cell receptor beta chains from one sample, sequenced in a study of blood T cell repertoires in COVID-19. The method was immunoSEQ multiplex PCR; TCRdb's version includes in-frame clones alone and lacks a portion of them. The table records tens of thousands of clones, roughly 85% of them present only once. The specimen sequenced was peripheral blood. The receptors here all came from a human donor in a cohort sampled during active COVID-19. Each CDR3 is given with its conserved first and last residue. Fields, in order: clone size, D gene, J gene, V gene, CDR3 DNA, CDR3 protein. A D gene is named only where the DNA matches it firmly. Where a row states a size, it is once, few, many or the class of an expanded clone; other rows omit it.

clone_size: NA
d_call: NA
j_call: TRBJ1-1
v_call: TRBV5-4
cdr3_nt: TGTGCCAGCAGCTTGGCCTTGGGACAGAACACTGAAGCTTTCTTT
cdr3_aa: CASSLALGQNTEAFF

clone_size: once
d_call: TRBD1
j_call: TRBJ2-3
v_call: TRBV28
cdr3_nt: TGTGCCAGCGGAGCCGGGACAGGGGAACGAGATACGCAGTATTTT
cdr3_aa: CASGAGTGERDTQYF

clone_size: NA
d_call: NA
j_call: TRBJ1-4
v_call: TRBV15
cdr3_nt: TGTGCCACCAGCAGTCCGGGCCCGCAGGGCGAAAAACTGTTTTTT
cdr3_aa: CATSSPGPQGEKLFF

clone_size: NA
d_call: TRBD2
j_call: TRBJ2-3
v_call: TRBV5-1
cdr3_nt: TGCGCCAGCAGTCTGACTAGCGGGGGTAGCACAGATACGCAGTATTTT
cdr3_aa: CASSLTSGGSTDTQYF

clone_size: NA
d_call: TRBD2
j_call: TRBJ2-1
v_call: TRBV9
cdr3_nt: TGTGCCAGCAGCGAAGGACTAGCGGGGGGCTATTTCGTGAACAATGAGCAGTTCTTC
cdr3_aa: CASSEGLAGGYFVNNEQFF

clone_size: NA
d_call: TRBD1
j_call: TRBJ1-1
v_call: TRBV18
cdr3_nt: TGTGCCAGCTCACCCCGGGACAGGGCGAACACTGAAGCTTTCTTT
cdr3_aa: CASSPRDRANTEAFF

clone_size: NA
d_call: TRBD2
j_call: TRBJ2-7
v_call: TRBV7-9
cdr3_nt: TGTGCCAGCAGCTTATCCCGCGGACTAGCGGCAATAAGCTCCTACGAGCAGTACTTC
cdr3_aa: CASSLSRGLAAISSYEQYF

clone_size: NA
d_call: TRBD2
j_call: TRBJ2-2
v_call: TRBV5-1
cdr3_nt: TGCGCCAGCAGCATAGGGACTAGCTATGAGGACACCGGGGAGCTGTTTTTT
cdr3_aa: CASSIGTSYEDTGELFF

clone_size: NA
d_call: NA
j_call: TRBJ2-1
v_call: TRBV1
cdr3_nt: TGCACCAGCAGCCCTGGGAGCTGGGGCTACAATGAGCAGTTCTTC
cdr3_aa: CTSSPGSWGYNEQFF

clone_size: NA
d_call: TRBD2
j_call: TRBJ2-7
v_call: TRBV6-2/TRBV6-3
cdr3_nt: TGTGCCAGCAGTAATGCCGGACTAGCGGGACTTTCAGCCCGCCACGAGCAGTACTTC
cdr3_aa: CASSNAGLAGLSARHEQYF

clone_size: NA
d_call: NA
j_call: TRBJ2-1
v_call: TRBV11-3
cdr3_nt: TGTGCCAGCAGCTGGACTCGTAGTCTCAATGAGCAGTTCTTC
cdr3_aa: CASSWTRSLNEQFF

clone_size: NA
d_call: NA
j_call: TRBJ1-2
v_call: TRBV9
cdr3_nt: TGTGCCAGCAGCCCTCGGGACACAAACTATGGCTACACCTTC
cdr3_aa: CASSPRDTNYGYTF

clone_size: few
d_call: NA
j_call: TRBJ2-7
v_call: TRBV7-9
cdr3_nt: TGTGCCAGCAGCCCACGGGAATACGAGCAGTACTTC
cdr3_aa: CASSPREYEQYF

clone_size: NA
d_call: NA
j_call: TRBJ2-5
v_call: TRBV9
cdr3_nt: TGTGCCAGCAGCCCCAGGGGAGCGGGGACCCAAGAGACCCAGTACTTC
cdr3_aa: CASSPRGAGTQETQYF

clone_size: NA
d_call: TRBD2
j_call: TRBJ2-2
v_call: TRBV7-3
cdr3_nt: TGTGCCAGCAGCTCACTAGCGGGGGGCGCGAACACCGGGGAGCTGTTTTTT
cdr3_aa: CASSSLAGGANTGELFF

clone_size: once
d_call: TRBD1
j_call: TRBJ1-1
v_call: TRBV5-1
cdr3_nt: TGCGCCAGCAGCACGGGACAGGGGATTATGAACACTGAAGCTTTCTTT
cdr3_aa: CASSTGQGIMNTEAFF

clone_size: NA
d_call: NA
j_call: TRBJ1-5
v_call: TRBV27
cdr3_nt: TGTGCCAGCAGTCTAAGCACAGCACTCAATCAGCCCCAGCATTTT
cdr3_aa: CASSLSTALNQPQHF

clone_size: NA
d_call: TRBD2
j_call: TRBJ2-7
v_call: TRBV10-3
cdr3_nt: TGTGCCATCAGTGCGGGGACTAGCGGGAGGTCTTCCTACGAGCAGTACTTC
cdr3_aa: CAISAGTSGRSSYEQYF

clone_size: NA
d_call: TRBD2
j_call: TRBJ2-5
v_call: TRBV10-2
cdr3_nt: TGCGCCAGCAGTGAGCATGGACTAGCGGGAGGGATACAAGAGACCCAGTACTTC
cdr3_aa: CASSEHGLAGGIQETQYF

clone_size: NA
d_call: NA
j_call: TRBJ2-1
v_call: TRBV6-5
cdr3_nt: TGTGCCAGCGGACGGGAGTCCGCCCTGTTGGGTGAGCAGTTCTTC
cdr3_aa: CASGRESALLGEQFF

clone_size: once
d_call: NA
j_call: TRBJ2-3
v_call: TRBV24-1
cdr3_nt: TGTGCCACCAGTGACTCACCGGGGGATACGCAGTATTTT
cdr3_aa: CATSDSPGDTQYF

clone_size: NA
d_call: NA
j_call: TRBJ1-3
v_call: TRBV9
cdr3_nt: TGTGCCAGCAGCGTAGGAGTTGAAGCCACCTACTCTGGAAACACCATATATTTT
cdr3_aa: CASSVGVEATYSGNTIYF

clone_size: few
d_call: NA
j_call: TRBJ1-6
v_call: TRBV28
cdr3_nt: TGTGCCAGCAGTCGCGACGAGGGTTCACCCCTCCACTTT
cdr3_aa: CASSRDEGSPLHF

clone_size: NA
d_call: NA
j_call: TRBJ1-1
v_call: TRBV27
cdr3_nt: TGTGCCAGCAGTTTAATTTCGGACACTGAAGCTTTCTTT
cdr3_aa: CASSLISDTEAFF

clone_size: NA
d_call: TRBD1
j_call: TRBJ2-1
v_call: TRBV3-1/TRBV3-2
cdr3_nt: TGTGCCAGCAGCCTTTTACCCACCGGGACAGAGAACAATGAGCAGTTCTTC
cdr3_aa: CASSLLPTGTENNEQFF

clone_size: NA
d_call: TRBD2
j_call: TRBJ2-5
v_call: TRBV7-8
cdr3_nt: TGTGCCAGCAGCTACATTACAACTAGCGGCGGACAAGAGACCCAGTACTTC
cdr3_aa: CASSYITTSGGQETQYF

clone_size: few
d_call: NA
j_call: TRBJ2-7
v_call: TRBV11-3
cdr3_nt: TGTGCCAGCAGCAGGGACTTGAGCTCCTACGAGCAGTACTTC
cdr3_aa: CASSRDLSSYEQYF

clone_size: NA
d_call: NA
j_call: TRBJ2-5
v_call: TRBV18
cdr3_nt: TGTGCCAGCTCACCAACACTAGAAGAGACCCAGTACTTC
cdr3_aa: CASSPTLEETQYF

clone_size: NA
d_call: TRBD2
j_call: TRBJ2-1
v_call: TRBV5-1
cdr3_nt: TGCGCCAGCGCGACTAGCGGGGATTACAATGAGCAGTTCTTC
cdr3_aa: CASATSGDYNEQFF

clone_size: NA
d_call: NA
j_call: TRBJ1-2
v_call: TRBV4-1
cdr3_nt: TGCGCCAGCAGCCAAGAGGTAGGGGGAAACTATGGCTACACCTTC
cdr3_aa: CASSQEVGGNYGYTF

clone_size: NA
d_call: NA
j_call: TRBJ2-2
v_call: TRBV6-5
cdr3_nt: TGTGCCAGCAGTTTCCAGGGGCCCGACACCGGGGAGCTGTTTTTT
cdr3_aa: CASSFQGPDTGELFF

clone_size: NA
d_call: TRBD1
j_call: TRBJ1-3
v_call: TRBV28
cdr3_nt: TGTGCCAGCAGTTTTACAGGGGGTTCGTACACCATATATTTT
cdr3_aa: CASSFTGGSYTIYF

clone_size: NA
d_call: TRBD2
j_call: TRBJ2-5
v_call: TRBV6-2/TRBV6-3
cdr3_nt: TGTGCCAGCAGTTACTCGTTTGGTCTAGCGGGGGTTGCAGAGACCCAGTACTTC
cdr3_aa: CASSYSFGLAGVAETQYF

clone_size: NA
d_call: TRBD1
j_call: TRBJ2-7
v_call: TRBV28
cdr3_nt: TGTGCCAGCAGTTTACCGGGACAGGGACTTCGATCCTACGAGCAGTACTTC
cdr3_aa: CASSLPGQGLRSYEQYF

clone_size: NA
d_call: NA
j_call: TRBJ1-4
v_call: TRBV19
cdr3_nt: TGTGCCAGCGGGGGACGGTTTAATGAAAAACTGTTTTTT
cdr3_aa: CASGGRFNEKLFF

clone_size: NA
d_call: TRBD2
j_call: TRBJ2-1
v_call: TRBV7-2
cdr3_nt: TGTGCCAGCAGCCAAGGGACTACCTTTTCGGAGCAGTTCTTC
cdr3_aa: CASSQGTTFSEQFF

clone_size: NA
d_call: NA
j_call: TRBJ2-6
v_call: TRBV3-1/TRBV3-2
cdr3_nt: TGTGCCAGCACGTATGGGGCCAACGTCCTGACTTTC
cdr3_aa: CASTYGANVLTF

clone_size: NA
d_call: TRBD2
j_call: TRBJ2-7
v_call: TRBV2
cdr3_nt: TGTGCCAGCAGTGTCACCCTAGCGGGAGGCGGAACCTACGAGCAGTACTTC
cdr3_aa: CASSVTLAGGGTYEQYF

clone_size: NA
d_call: NA
j_call: TRBJ2-5
v_call: TRBV25-1
cdr3_nt: TGTGCCAGCAGTCTCCCTATGGAGACCCAGTACTTC
cdr3_aa: CASSLPMETQYF

clone_size: few
d_call: NA
j_call: TRBJ1-5
v_call: TRBV19
cdr3_nt: TGTGCCAGTAGTATGTGGGGAGGAGATCAGCCCCAGCATTTT
cdr3_aa: CASSMWGGDQPQHF

clone_size: NA
d_call: TRBD1
j_call: TRBJ2-7
v_call: TRBV5-1
cdr3_nt: TGCGCCAGCAAAGAGACAGGGCAGACCTACGAGCAGTACTTC
cdr3_aa: CASKETGQTYEQYF

clone_size: NA
d_call: NA
j_call: TRBJ2-5
v_call: TRBV15
cdr3_nt: TGTGCCACCAGCAGACGGGGTACGGAGACCCAGTACTTC
cdr3_aa: CATSRRGTETQYF

clone_size: NA
d_call: NA
j_call: TRBJ2-7
v_call: TRBV2
cdr3_nt: TGTGCCAGCAGTCCGGAAGGGGGGGGCGAGCAGTACTTC
cdr3_aa: CASSPEGGGEQYF

clone_size: few
d_call: NA
j_call: TRBJ1-2
v_call: TRBV4-2
cdr3_nt: TGTGCCAGCAGCCAAAGCAGGGATCTTAACTATGGCTACACCTTC
cdr3_aa: CASSQSRDLNYGYTF

clone_size: NA
d_call: TRBD2
j_call: TRBJ2-7
v_call: TRBV7-8
cdr3_nt: TGTGCCAGCAGCCAAGGAGTAGCGGGAACCGGCGAGCAGTACTTC
cdr3_aa: CASSQGVAGTGEQYF

clone_size: NA
d_call: NA
j_call: TRBJ2-7
v_call: TRBV5-6
cdr3_nt: TGTGCCAGCAGCTCCGGGACTCAAAGGGGGCAGTACTTC
cdr3_aa: CASSSGTQRGQYF

clone_size: once
d_call: NA
j_call: TRBJ2-5
v_call: TRBV10-3
cdr3_nt: TGTGCCATCAGTGAGTCGGGCAGCCAAGAGACCCAGTACTTC
cdr3_aa: CAISESGSQETQYF

clone_size: NA
d_call: TRBD1
j_call: TRBJ2-7
v_call: TRBV18
cdr3_nt: TGTGCCAGCTCGCTTTCCGGGACAGGGACCGAGCAGTACTTC
cdr3_aa: CASSLSGTGTEQYF